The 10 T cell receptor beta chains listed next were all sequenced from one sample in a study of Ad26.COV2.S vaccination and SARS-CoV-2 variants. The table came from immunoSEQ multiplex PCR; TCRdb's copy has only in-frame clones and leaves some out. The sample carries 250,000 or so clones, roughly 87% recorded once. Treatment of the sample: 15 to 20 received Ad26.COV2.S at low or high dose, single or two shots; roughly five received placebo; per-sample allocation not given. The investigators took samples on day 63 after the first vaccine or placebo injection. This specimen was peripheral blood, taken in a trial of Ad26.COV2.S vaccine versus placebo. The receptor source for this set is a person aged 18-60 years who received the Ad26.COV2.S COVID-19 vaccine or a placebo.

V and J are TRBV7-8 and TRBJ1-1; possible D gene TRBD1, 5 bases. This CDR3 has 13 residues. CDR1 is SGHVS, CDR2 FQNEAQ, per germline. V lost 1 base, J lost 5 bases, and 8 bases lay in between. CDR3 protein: CASSLEGRTEAFF. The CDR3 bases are TGTGCCAGCAGCTTAGAGGGGAGGACTGAAGCTTTCTTT.

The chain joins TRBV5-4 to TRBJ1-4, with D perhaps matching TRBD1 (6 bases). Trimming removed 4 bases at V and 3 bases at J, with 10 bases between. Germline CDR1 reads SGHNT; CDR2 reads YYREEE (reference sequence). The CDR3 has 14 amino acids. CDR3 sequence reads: CASSLQGSNEKLFF. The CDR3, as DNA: TGTGCCAGCAGCCTACAGGGCTCTAATGAAAAACTGTTTTTT. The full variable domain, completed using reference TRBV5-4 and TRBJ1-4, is ETGVTQSPTHLIKTRGQQVTLRCSSQSGHNTVSWYQQALGQGPQFIFQYYREEENGRGNFPPRFSGLQFPNYSSELNVNALELDDSALYLCASSLQGSNEKLFFGSGTQLSVL.

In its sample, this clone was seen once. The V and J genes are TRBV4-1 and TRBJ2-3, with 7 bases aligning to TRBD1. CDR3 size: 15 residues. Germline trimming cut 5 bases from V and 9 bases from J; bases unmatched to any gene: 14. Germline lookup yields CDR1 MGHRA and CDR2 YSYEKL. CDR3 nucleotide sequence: TGCGCCAGCAGCTCCCGACGACAGGGTATTTTGACGCAGTATTTT. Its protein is CASSSRRQGILTQYF.

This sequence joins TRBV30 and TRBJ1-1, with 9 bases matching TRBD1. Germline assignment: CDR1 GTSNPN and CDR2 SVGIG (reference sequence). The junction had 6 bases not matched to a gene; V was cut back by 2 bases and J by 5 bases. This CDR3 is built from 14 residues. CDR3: CAWSLTGGKTEAFF. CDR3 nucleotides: TGTGCCTGGAGTCTCACAGGGGGCAAAACTGAAGCTTTCTTT.

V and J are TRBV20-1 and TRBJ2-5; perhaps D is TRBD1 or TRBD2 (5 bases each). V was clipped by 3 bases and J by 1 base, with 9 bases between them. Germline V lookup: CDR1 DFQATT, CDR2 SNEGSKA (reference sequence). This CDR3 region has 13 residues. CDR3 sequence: CSASRDAQETQYF. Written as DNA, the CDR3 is TGCAGTGCTAGTCGGGACGCCCAAGAGACCCAGTACTTC.

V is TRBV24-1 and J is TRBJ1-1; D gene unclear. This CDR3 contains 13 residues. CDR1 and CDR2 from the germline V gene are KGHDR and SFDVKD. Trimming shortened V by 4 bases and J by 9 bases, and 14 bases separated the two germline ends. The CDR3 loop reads CATSDPAGEQAFF. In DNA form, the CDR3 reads TGTGCCACCAGTGACCCCGCAGGAGAACAAGCTTTCTTT.

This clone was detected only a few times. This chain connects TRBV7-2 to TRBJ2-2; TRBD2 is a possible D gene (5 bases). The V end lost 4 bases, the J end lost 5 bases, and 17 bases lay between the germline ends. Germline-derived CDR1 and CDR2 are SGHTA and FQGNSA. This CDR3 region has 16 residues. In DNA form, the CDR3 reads TGTGCCAGCAGCTCCCCGGGGATAATAGGGACCGGGGAGCTGTTTTTT. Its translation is CASSSPGIIGTGELFF. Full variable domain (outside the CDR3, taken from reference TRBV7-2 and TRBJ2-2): GAGVSQSPSNKVTEKGKDVELRCDPISGHTALYWYRQSLGQGLEFLIYFQGNSAPDKSGLPSDRFSAERTGGSVSTLTIQRTQQEDSAVYLCASSSPGIIGTGELFFGEGSRLTVL.

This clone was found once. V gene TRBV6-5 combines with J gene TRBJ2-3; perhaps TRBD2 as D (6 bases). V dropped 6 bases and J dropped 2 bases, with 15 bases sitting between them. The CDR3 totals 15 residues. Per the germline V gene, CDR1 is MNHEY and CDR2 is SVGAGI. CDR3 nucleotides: TGTGCCAGCAGGGGCGGGACTTTTAACACAGATACGCAGTATTTT. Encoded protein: CASRGGTFNTDTQYF.

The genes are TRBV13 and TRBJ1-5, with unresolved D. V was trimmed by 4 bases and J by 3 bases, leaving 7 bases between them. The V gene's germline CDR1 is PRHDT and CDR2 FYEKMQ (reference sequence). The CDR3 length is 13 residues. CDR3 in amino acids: CASSWGPNQPQHF. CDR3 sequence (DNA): TGTGCCAGCAGCTGGGGTCCCAATCAGCCCCAGCATTTT.

CDR3 bases: TGTGCCAGCAGCAGAGGGGAGCAGTTCTTC. Translating it yields CASSRGEQFF. This rearrangement joins TRBV11-2 to TRBJ2-1, with D maybe TRBD2 (5 bases). The V end was cut by 5 bases, the J end by 10 bases, with 6 bases between. Germline V gene data show CDR1 as SGHAT and CDR2 as FQNNGV. The CDR3 sequence is 10 residues long. Together with reference TRBV11-2 and TRBJ2-1, the CDR3 gives the full variable domain: EAGVAQSPRYKIIEKRQSVAFWCNPISGHATLYWYQQILGQGPKLLIQFQNNGVVDDSQLPKDRFSAERLKGVDSTLKIQPAKLEDSAVYLCASSRGEQFFGPGTRLTVL.